The 21 T cell receptor beta chains in this list originate from one sample, sequenced in a study of CXCR4 blockade with PD-1 therapy in pancreatic cancer. Assay: immunoSEQ multiplex PCR; the TCRdb copy retains only in-frame clones and omits some. This table holds about 17,000 clones, roughly 72% found once. The sample consisted of tumor tissue. These receptor sequences come from a human donor with pancreatic ductal adenocarcinoma.

This chain joins TRBV19 and TRBJ1-1, with TRBD1 matching 11 bases. Germline assignment: CDR1 LNHDA and CDR2 SQIVND (reference sequence). The CDR3 consists of 14 residues. Germline trimming cut 6 bases from V and 6 bases from J; bases unmatched to any gene: 6. The CDR3 DNA is TGTGCCAGTAGCCGGGACAGGGGGTTCCCTGAAGCTTTCTTT. Translation: CASSRDRGFPEAFF.

The rearrangement uses TRBV4-1 and TRBJ2-7; D unresolved. The germline V gene encodes CDR1 MGHRA and CDR2 YSYEKL. V shed 0 bases and J shed 2 bases, with 11 bases lying between them. The CDR3 runs 15 residues. Here the CDR3 reads CASSQDRAVPYEQYF. Here the CDR3 DNA reads TGCGCCAGCAGCCAAGATCGGGCGGTACCCTACGAGCAGTACTTC.

This clone was counted a single time. This chain links TRBV23-1 with TRBJ1-3, with unresolved D. TRBV23-1 is recorded as an ORF, its role being uncertain. Trimming took off 6 bases at V and 2 bases at J, with 8 bases between the two ends. CDR3 length: 13 amino acids. Here the CDR3 reads CASSRSPGNTIYF. The CDR3 DNA follows: TGCGCCAGCAGCCGAAGCCCTGGAAACACCATATATTTT.

The chain couples TRBV28 to TRBJ2-7, with 8 bases matching TRBD2. The CDR3 spans 15 residues. V dropped 8 bases and J dropped 0; count of bases not matched to a gene: 9. Per germline, CDR1 MDHEN and CDR2 SYDVKM. The CDR3: CASSSGGQDSYEQYF. As DNA, the CDR3 is TGTGCCAGCTCCTCGGGGGGGCAAGACTCCTACGAGCAGTACTTC. Full variable domain (missing parts from reference TRBV28 and TRBJ2-7): DVKVTQSSRYLVKRTGEKVFLECVQDMDHENMFWYRQDPGLGLRLIYFSYDVKMKEKGDIPEGYSVSREKKERFSLILESASTNQTSMYLCASSSGGQDSYEQYFGPGTRLTVT.

This chain joins TRBV23-1 and TRBJ1-2, with 8 bases lining up with TRBD1. TRBV23-1 is sorted into the ORF group, with uncertain function. The CDR3 extends over 15 amino acids. The trim removed 0 bases at V and 6 bases at J, leaving 6 bases unmatched. The CDR3 loop reads CASSQSSTGDNGYTF. The CDR3 DNA sequence: TGCGCCAGCAGTCAATCCTCGACAGGGGACAATGGCTACACCTTC.

CDR3 nucleotide sequence: TGTGCCAGCAGTTTTACGGGCTTCCTGGACGAGCAGTACTTC. Amino acid sequence: CASSFTGFLDEQYF. The chain has TRBV28 and TRBJ2-7; unclear D gene. CDR3 size: 14 residues. V was cut by 3 bases and J by 5 bases, with 14 bases left in between. Germline CDR1 and CDR2: MDHEN and SYDVKM.

The chain employs TRBV19 and TRBJ1-5; 7 bases align to TRBD1. With V trimmed by 6 bases and J by 7 bases, 9 bases remained unmatched. Germline V gives CDR1 LNHDA, CDR2 SQIVND (reference sequence). CDR3 length: 14 amino acids. The CDR3 DNA is TGTGCCAGTAGAGAAGGGGGCGCCGAGCAGCCCCAGCATTTT. It specifies CASREGGAEQPQHF.

There are a few counts of this clone. The sample contains more than one DNA sequence encoding this CDR3. DNA of the CDR3: TGTGCCAGCAGTTTAGGAGGGGGCGGGTATGGCTACACCTTC. Translating it yields CASSLGGGGYGYTF. The genes are TRBV28 and TRBJ1-2; 7 nucleotides line up with TRBD1. The CDR3 totals 14 residues. Per germline, CDR1 MDHEN and CDR2 SYDVKM. V lost 2 bases to trimming and J lost 5 bases; unmatched junction nucleotides: 5.

This chain joins TRBV4-1 and TRBJ2-7; D might be TRBD1 (6 bases). CDR1 is MGHRA and CDR2 is YSYEKL in the germline V gene. With 2 bases removed from V and 6 bases from J, the gap between germline ends came to 14 bases. The CDR3 contains 14 residues. The CDR3: CASSQSITGPEQYF. DNA of the CDR3: TGCGCCAGCAGCCAATCTATTACAGGGCCCGAGCAGTACTTC.

This clone occurred once. V usage is TRBV29-1 and J usage is TRBJ2-5; tentative D call: TRBD2 (6 bases). CDR1 is SQVTM and CDR2 is ANQGSEA in the germline V gene. The CDR3 spans 15 residues. Between the trimmed V and J ends, which lost 8 bases and 3 bases, there was a span of 22 bases. CDR3 loop: CSPEDGGKRKETQYF. In nucleotides, the CDR3 is TGCAGCCCCGAGGATGGCGGGAAGAGAAAAGAGACCCAGTACTTC. Full variable domain (missing parts from reference TRBV29-1 and TRBJ2-5): SAVISQKPSRDICQRGTSLTIQCQVDSQVTMMFWYRQQPGQSLTLIATANQGSEATYESGFVIDKFPISRPNLTFSTLTVSNMSPEDSSIYLCSPEDGGKRKETQYFGPGTRLLVL.

This chain links TRBV29-1 with TRBJ2-7, with 9 bases lining up with TRBD1. CDR1 is SQVTM and CDR2 is ANQGSEA in the germline V gene. CDR3 size: 12 residues. V shed 1 base and J 7 bases; nucleotides not matched to a gene: 2. CDR3 sequence (DNA): TGCAGCGTTGAAGGGACAGGGGATGAGCAGTACTTC. Protein: CSVEGTGDEQYF.

This chain connects TRBV18 to TRBJ2-3; 8 bases agree with TRBD2. Losses at the gene ends were 5 bases for V and 3 bases for J; bases not matched to a gene: 7. Per germline, CDR1 KGHSH and CDR2 LQKENI. The CDR3 is 15 residues long. As DNA, the CDR3 is TGTGCCAGCTCAATGGTTACTAGCGGAACAGATACGCAGTATTTT. Translating gives CASSMVTSGTDTQYF.

This clone was observed once. The rearrangement joins TRBV2 to TRBJ1-3, with TRBD1 matching over 11 bases. CDR3 length equals 15 residues. The ends lost 7 bases at V and 2 bases at J; junction bases unmatched: 4. Germline CDR1 SNHLY, CDR2 FYNNEI. For the CDR3, the DNA is TGTGCCAGCACTCGGGACAGGGGGGCTGGAAACACCATATATTTT. Translation gives CASTRDRGAGNTIYF.

The chain combines TRBV9 with TRBJ2-7, with TRBD1 as a possible D gene (6 bases). The V end lost 5 bases, the J end lost 2 bases, and 20 bases lay between the germline ends. Germline CDR1 SGDLS, CDR2 YYNGEE. The CDR3 runs to 16 residues. CDR3 coding DNA: TGTGCCAGCAGTGAAGCGGTGGGGGCAGGCCCCTACGAGCAGTACTTC. Translation gives CASSEAVGAGPYEQYF.

The gene calls are TRBV19 and TRBJ2-7, with D possibly being TRBD1 or TRBD2 (5 bases each). Germline loops: CDR1 LNHDA, CDR2 SQIVND (reference sequence). Trimming took 5 bases from V and 7 from J, leaving 18 bases between them. The CDR3 loop spans 14 amino acids. CDR3 residues: CASSPGRGPEEQYF. For the CDR3, the DNA is TGTGCCAGTAGTCCGGGACGTGGCCCTGAAGAGCAGTACTTC.

The rearrangement uses TRBV28 and TRBJ2-7, with D hard to call. This CDR3 is built from 15 residues. CDR1 and CDR2 (germline): MDHEN, SYDVKM. V lost 6 bases and J 5 bases, leaving 20 bases between the germline ends. CDR3 loop: CASSPSVEWIHEQYF. CDR3 in DNA: TGTGCCAGCAGCCCATCGGTAGAGTGGATCCACGAGCAGTACTTC.

The chain employs TRBV18 and TRBJ2-7, with 7 bases identical to TRBD1. CDR3 length: 13 residues. J gave up 2 bases and V 6 bases, and 4 bases lay outside the gene matches. Germline CDR1 and CDR2: KGHSH and LQKENI. The CDR3: CASSTRGPYEQYF. In DNA form, the CDR3 reads TGTGCCAGCTCCACGAGGGGGCCCTACGAGCAGTACTTC.

The chain joins TRBV18 to TRBJ1-2, with D possibly matching TRBD1 (5 bases). Trimming took off 3 bases at V and 0 bases at J, with 11 bases between the two ends. Per germline, CDR1 KGHSH and CDR2 LQKENI. This CDR3 is 15 amino acids long. The CDR3 DNA reads TGTGCCAGCTCACCGGAGACAGCCCCTAACTATGGCTACACCTTC. This encodes CASSPETAPNYGYTF.

About this clone itself: The germline gene is not matched at one end of the junction; a read error may be the cause. The V and J genes are TRBV7-6 and TRBJ2-3; 14 bases agree with TRBD2. This CDR3 contains 14 residues. The germline V gene has CDR1 SGHVS and CDR2 FNYEAQ. This CDR3 is CASSLGTSGSTSSF. CDR3 DNA: TGTGCCAGCAGCCTTGGGACTAGCGGGAGCACGTCCTCTTTT.

V usage is TRBV19 and J usage is TRBJ2-1, with D possibly matching TRBD2 (5 bases). With 5 bases removed from V and 7 bases from J, the gap between germline ends came to 9 bases. Germline V gives CDR1 LNHDA, CDR2 SQIVND (reference sequence). The CDR3 consists of 12 residues. The CDR3 DNA reads TGTGCCAGTAGTGCTAGCCGGAATGAGCAGTTCTTC. Amino acid sequence: CASSASRNEQFF.

This clone appeared a few times. V is TRBV7-6 and J is TRBJ2-2; D may be TRBD2 (6 bases). CDR3 size: 15 residues. Deletions cut 3 bases from V and 1 base from J, with 9 bases between. CDR1 SGHVS and CDR2 FNYEAQ come from the germline V gene. For the CDR3, the DNA is TGTGCCAGCAGCTTGGGTAGCGGGAACACCGGGGAGCTGTTTTTT. Protein sequence: CASSLGSGNTGELFF.